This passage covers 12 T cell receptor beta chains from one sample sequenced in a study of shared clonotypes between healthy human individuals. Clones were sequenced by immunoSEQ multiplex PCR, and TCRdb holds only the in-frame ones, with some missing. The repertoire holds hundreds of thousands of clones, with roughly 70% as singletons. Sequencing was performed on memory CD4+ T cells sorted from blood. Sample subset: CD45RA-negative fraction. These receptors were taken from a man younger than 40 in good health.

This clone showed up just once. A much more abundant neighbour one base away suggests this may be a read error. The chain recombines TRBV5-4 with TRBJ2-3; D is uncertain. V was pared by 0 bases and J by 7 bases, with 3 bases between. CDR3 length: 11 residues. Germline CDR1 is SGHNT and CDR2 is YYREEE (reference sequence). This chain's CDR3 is CASSLGNTQYF. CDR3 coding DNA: TGTGCCAGCAGCTTGGGGAATACGCAGTATTTT.

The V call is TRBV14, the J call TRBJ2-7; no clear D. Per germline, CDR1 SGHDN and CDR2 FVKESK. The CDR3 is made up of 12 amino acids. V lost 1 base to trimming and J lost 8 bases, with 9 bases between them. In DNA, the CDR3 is TGTGCCAGCAGCCAAGGTCGGGCGAAGCAGTACTTC. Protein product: CASSQGRAKQYF.

CDR3 DNA sequence: TGCGCCAGCAGCTTGGCCCAGGGGAACACTGAAGCTTTCTTT. This gives the protein CASSLAQGNTEAFF. The J gene is TRBJ1-1, the V gene TRBV5-1; the D gene is possibly TRBD1 (5 bases). Germline CDR1 is SGHRS and CDR2 is YFSETQ. With 0 bases removed from V and 1 base from J, the gap between germline ends came to 7 bases. CDR3 length: 14 residues.

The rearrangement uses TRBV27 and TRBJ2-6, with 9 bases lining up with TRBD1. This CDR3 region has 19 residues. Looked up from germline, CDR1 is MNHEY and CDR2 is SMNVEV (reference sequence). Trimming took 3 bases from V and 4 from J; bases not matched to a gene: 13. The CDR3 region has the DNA TGTGCCAGCAGTTTGAGGTGGGCCAACAGGGGGCGAGGGGCCAACGTCCTGACTTTC. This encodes CASSLRWANRGRGANVLTF.

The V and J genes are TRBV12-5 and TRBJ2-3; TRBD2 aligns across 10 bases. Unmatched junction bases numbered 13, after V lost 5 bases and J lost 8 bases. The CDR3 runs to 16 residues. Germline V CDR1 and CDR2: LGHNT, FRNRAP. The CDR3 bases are TGTGCTAGTGGTCCCCCTGGGACTTTAGCGGGAGGTACGCAGTATTTT. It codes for CASGPPGTLAGGTQYF.

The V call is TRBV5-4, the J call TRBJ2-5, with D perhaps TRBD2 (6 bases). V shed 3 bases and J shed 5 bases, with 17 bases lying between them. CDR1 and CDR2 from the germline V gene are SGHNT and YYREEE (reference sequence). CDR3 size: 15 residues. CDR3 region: CASSSGGVAGETQYF. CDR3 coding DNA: TGTGCCAGCAGCTCGGGCGGGGTGGCGGGGGAGACCCAGTACTTC. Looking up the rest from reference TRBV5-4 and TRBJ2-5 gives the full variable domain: ETGVTQSPTHLIKTRGQQVTLRCSSQSGHNTVSWYQQALGQGPQFIFQYYREEENGRGNFPPRFSGLQFPNYSSELNVNALELDDSALYLCASSSGGVAGETQYFGPGTRLLVL.

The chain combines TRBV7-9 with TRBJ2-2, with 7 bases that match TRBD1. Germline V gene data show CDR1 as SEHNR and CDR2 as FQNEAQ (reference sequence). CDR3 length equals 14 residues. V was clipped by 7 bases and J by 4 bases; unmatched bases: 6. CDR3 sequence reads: CASIVTGVTGELFF. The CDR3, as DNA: TGTGCCAGCATCGTTACAGGGGTCACCGGGGAGCTGTTTTTT.

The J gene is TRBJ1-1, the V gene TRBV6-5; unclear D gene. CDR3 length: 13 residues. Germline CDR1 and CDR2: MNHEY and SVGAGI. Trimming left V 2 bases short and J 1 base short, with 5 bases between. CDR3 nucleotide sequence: TGTGCCAGCAGTTACCCCGGGAACACTGAAGCTTTCTTT. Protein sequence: CASSYPGNTEAFF.

The CDR3 DNA follows: TGTGCCAGCAGCCAAGACCGCCCGGGTGGGAACACTGAAGCTTTCTTT. This translates into CASSQDRPGGNTEAFF. The genes are TRBV14 and TRBJ1-1; D remains ambiguous. The CDR3 has 16 amino acids. CDR1 is SGHDN, CDR2 FVKESK, per germline. V gave up 0 bases and J gave up 1 base, with 12 bases separating them.

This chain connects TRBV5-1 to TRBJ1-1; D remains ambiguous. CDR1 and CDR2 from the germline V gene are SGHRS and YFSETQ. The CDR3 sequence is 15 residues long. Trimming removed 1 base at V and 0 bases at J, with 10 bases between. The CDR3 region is CASSLQPGMNTEAFF. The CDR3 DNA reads TGCGCCAGCAGCTTGCAACCGGGCATGAACACTGAAGCTTTCTTT.

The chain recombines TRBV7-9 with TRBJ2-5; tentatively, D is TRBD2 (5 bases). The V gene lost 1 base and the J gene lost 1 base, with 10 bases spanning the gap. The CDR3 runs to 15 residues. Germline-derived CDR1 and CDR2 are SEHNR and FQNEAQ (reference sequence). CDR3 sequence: CASSLGAGFQETQYF. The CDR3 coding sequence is TGTGCCAGCAGCTTAGGGGCGGGCTTCCAAGAGACCCAGTACTTC. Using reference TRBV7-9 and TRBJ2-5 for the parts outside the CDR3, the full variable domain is DTGVSQNPRHKITKRGQNVTFRCDPISEHNRLYWYRQTLGQGPEFLTYFQNEAQLEKSRLLSDRFSAERPKGSFSTLEIQRTEQGDSAMYLCASSLGAGFQETQYFGPGTRLLVL.

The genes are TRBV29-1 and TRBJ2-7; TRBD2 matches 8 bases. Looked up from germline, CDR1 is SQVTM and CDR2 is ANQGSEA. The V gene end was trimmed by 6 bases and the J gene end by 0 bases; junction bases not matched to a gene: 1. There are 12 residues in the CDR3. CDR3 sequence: CSVSGSSYEQYF. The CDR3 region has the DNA TGCAGCGTAAGCGGGAGCTCCTACGAGCAGTACTTC.